This T cell receptor beta chain is from a study of Tregs in tolerant kidney transplant recipients. Study-wide results and caveats: No direct test of biological reproducibility was done here. In tolerant patients, donor-specific Tregs outgrew total Tregs, suggesting antigen-driven expansion. Expanding Tregs on activated donor B cells appeared to best identify donor-specific TCRbeta clones. Changing PCR primers prevented nucleotide comparison between some patients' samples.

Considering frequency, this clone is medium-sized (0.01 to 0.1%). Its target is unknown. The CDR3 end is not reached by the read, which stops 3 residues before it; the germline J gene fills it in. Related graft donors supplied nonmyeloablative bone marrow transplants, and mixed chimerism was transient. The method was immunoSEQ multiplex PCR; TCRdb's version includes in-frame clones alone and lacks a portion of them. This sample's table has roughly 14,000 clones. The germline gives CDR1 MNHEY, CDR2 SVGEGT. The CDR3 has 13 residues. Deletions cut 7 bases from V and 3 bases from J, with 10 bases between. Here the sequenced sample was CD8+ T cells from blood (PBMCs), taken 6 months after the transplant. This clonotype was obtained from a human patient who received a combined kidney and bone marrow transplant. Some T cells may be provided by the graft donor. This sequence joins TRBV6-2 or TRBV6-3 and TRBJ2-1; tentatively, D is TRBD2 (6 bases). The CDR3 bases that were read are TGTGCCAGCACCTTGACTAGCTACAATGAG. Protein: CASTLTSYNE. The whole CDR3 is CASTLTSYNEQFF.